The entry below gives a single T cell receptor (beta chain) sequence along with its context. In the original analysis: Researchers report that nucleated cell counts were estimated from reference gene primer amplification. Assay used: immunoSEQ multiplex PCR; TCRdb lists only in-frame clones, some missing. V and J calls and clone size are given by that table; D and trimming were obtained from the DNA. The data contain roughly 120,000 clones, approximately 87% of them singletons. The sample is drawn from a study of blood T cell repertoires in COVID-19. Study in general: Spain, Italy and the United States supplied samples that represented acute and convalescent COVID-19.

CDR3 length: 14 residues. Germline-derived CDR1 and CDR2 are SGHRS and YFSETQ. With 1 base removed from V and 4 bases from J, the gap between germline ends came to 11 bases. Sequences were obtained from peripheral blood. The source is a woman aged 45-65 years with acute or convalescent COVID-19. The chain couples TRBV5-1 to TRBJ1-2; no clear D gene. CDR3 in amino acids: CASSLLSGSYGYTF. The CDR3 DNA sequence: TGCGCCAGCAGCTTGCTTTCAGGATCCTATGGCTACACCTTC.